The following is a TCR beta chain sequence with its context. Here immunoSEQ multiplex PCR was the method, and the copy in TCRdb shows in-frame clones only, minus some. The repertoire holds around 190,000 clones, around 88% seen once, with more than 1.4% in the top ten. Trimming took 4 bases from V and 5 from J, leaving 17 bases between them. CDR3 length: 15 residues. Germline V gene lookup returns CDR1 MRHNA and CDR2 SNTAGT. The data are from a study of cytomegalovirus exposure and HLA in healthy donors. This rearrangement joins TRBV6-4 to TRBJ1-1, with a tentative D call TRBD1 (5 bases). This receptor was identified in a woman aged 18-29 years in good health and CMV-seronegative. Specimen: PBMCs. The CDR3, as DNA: TGTGCCAGCAGTGCGGTCGGGGGAACGGGTACTGAAGCTTTCTTT. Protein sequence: CASSAVGGTGTEAFF.